The 20 T cell receptor beta chains below come from one sample, sequenced in a study of Tregs in tolerant kidney transplant recipients. The data were produced by immunoSEQ multiplex PCR, yet TCRdb's version contains in-frame clones alone and is incomplete. Of roughly 20,000 clones in the sample, about 85% are singletons; the top ten hold about 26%. The nonmyeloablative bone marrow transplants came from related graft donors, with transient mixed chimerism. This specimen was CD8+ T cells from blood (PBMCs), taken 6 months after the transplant. Source of these receptors: a human patient who received a combined kidney and bone marrow transplant. Some of the T cells might come from the graft donor.

V and J are TRBV4-1 and TRBJ2-7; 7 nucleotides line up with TRBD1. Germline values: CDR1 MGHRA, CDR2 YSYEKL. This CDR3 region has 14 residues. Germline trimming cut 3 bases from V and 5 bases from J; bases unmatched to any gene: 7. The CDR3 bases are TGCGCCAGCAGCCAGTTGCGAGGGGGCCACGAGCAGTACTTC. This gives the protein CASSQLRGGHEQYF.

The chain employs TRBV18 and TRBJ2-1, with 7 bases lining up with TRBD1. The CDR3 totals 18 residues. CDR1 KGHSH and CDR2 LQKENI come from the germline V gene. Losses at the gene ends were 4 bases for V and 0 bases for J; bases not matched to a gene: 12. This chain's CDR3 is CASSLTSEGASSYNEQFF. The CDR3, as DNA: TGTGCCAGCTCACTTACGAGTGAGGGGGCAAGCTCCTACAATGAGCAGTTCTTC. The full variable domain, rest sourced from reference TRBV18 and TRBJ2-1, is NAGVMQNPRHLVRRRGQEARLRCSPMKGHSHVYWYRQLPEEGLKFMVYLQKENIIDESGMPKERFSAEFPKEGPSILRIQQVVRGDSAAYFCASSLTSEGASSYNEQFFGPGTRLTVL.

The genes are TRBV4-3 and TRBJ1-2; D perhaps matches TRBD1 (5 bases). CDR1 LGHNA and CDR2 YSLEER come from the germline V gene. Between the trimmed V and J ends, which lost 1 base and 0 bases, there was a span of 9 bases. The CDR3 is 15 amino acids. The CDR3, as DNA: TGCGCCAGCAGCCAAGGGGGCGGTTCTAACTATGGCTACACCTTC. This sequence encodes CASSQGGGSNYGYTF.

This sequence joins TRBV27 and TRBJ2-2; TRBD2 aligns across 14 bases. Trimming at V came to 7 bases and at J to 5 bases, leaving 12 bases not matched to a gene. Germline V gene lookup returns CDR1 MNHEY and CDR2 SMNVEV (reference sequence). The CDR3 contains 18 residues. CDR3 DNA: TGTGCCAGCACCTTTTCCGGGACTAGCGGGAGAGGGACCGGGGAGCTGTTTTTT. Its translation: CASTFSGTSGRGTGELFF.

The CDR3 DNA is TGTGCCAGCAGTCTTCCTCCGGGACAGATGAACACTGAAGCTTTCTTT. Protein: CASSLPPGQMNTEAFF. The chain joins TRBV28 to TRBJ1-1; the match to TRBD1 covers 7 bases. J lost 0 bases, V lost 5 bases, and 9 bases had no gene match. The V gene's germline CDR1 is MDHEN and CDR2 SYDVKM. CDR3 length: 16 amino acids.

The chain joins TRBV7-6 to TRBJ2-7; 9 bases are shared with TRBD1. The CDR3 runs to 13 residues. Germline assignment: CDR1 SGHVS and CDR2 FNYEAQ. V shed 3 bases, J shed 5 bases, and the junction held 2 bases outside the gene matches. The CDR3 sequence: CASSFGTGNEQYF. The DNA of the CDR3 is TGTGCCAGCAGCTTTGGGACAGGGAACGAGCAGTACTTC.

The chain joins TRBV6-5 to TRBJ2-1; 7 nucleotides match TRBD1. In germline, CDR1 is MNHEY, CDR2 SVGAGI. Trimming removed 2 bases from V and 5 bases from J; junction bases left unmatched: 6. The CDR3 consists of 15 residues. Here the CDR3 reads CASSYGQGEHNEQFF. CDR3 in DNA: TGTGCCAGCAGTTACGGGCAGGGGGAGCACAATGAGCAGTTCTTC.

The table lists this clone with a few counts. V usage is TRBV28 and J usage is TRBJ1-4, with D possibly being TRBD1 (6 bases). Trimming shortened V by 5 bases and J by 8 bases, and 18 bases separated the two germline ends. The CDR3 is made up of 15 amino acids. Germline-derived CDR1 and CDR2 are MDHEN and SYDVKM. The CDR3 region is CASSTRGAWGEKLFF. The CDR3 DNA is TGTGCCAGCAGTACACGGGGGGCTTGGGGAGAAAAACTGTTTTTT. Full variable domain (outside the CDR3, taken from reference TRBV28 and TRBJ1-4): DVKVTQSSRYLVKRTGEKVFLECVQDMDHENMFWYRQDPGLGLRLIYFSYDVKMKEKGDIPEGYSVSREKKERFSLILESASTNQTSMYLCASSTRGAWGEKLFFGSGTQLSVL.

The rearrangement joins TRBV5-4 to TRBJ2-1; 13 bases map to TRBD2. Germline V gives CDR1 SGHNT, CDR2 YYREEE (reference sequence). With V trimmed by 3 bases and J by 7 bases, 10 bases remained unmatched. CDR3 length: 17 residues. The CDR3 protein is CASSSAAGLAGVNEQFF. The CDR3, as DNA: TGTGCCAGCAGCTCCGCGGCAGGACTAGCGGGGGTTAATGAGCAGTTCTTC.

The chain combines TRBV2 with TRBJ2-3; TRBD2 matches at 7 bases. V trimming: 3 bases; J trimming: 1 base; junction bases outside the gene matches: 7. CDR1 is SNHLY and CDR2 is FYNNEI in the germline V gene. CDR3 length: 16 amino acids. CDR3 DNA: TGTGCCAGCAGTGAGGTCATACGGGGGGGCACAGATACGCAGTATTTT. This codes for CASSEVIRGGTDTQYF.

V gene TRBV4-3 combines with J gene TRBJ2-5; D is possibly TRBD1 (7 bases). Per the germline V gene, CDR1 is LGHNA and CDR2 is YSLEER. V lost 1 base and J lost 5, with 20 bases in between. The length of the CDR3 is 17 residues. CDR3 loop: CASSQALEGAGRETQYF. The CDR3 DNA reads as TGCGCCAGCAGCCAAGCCTTGGAGGGGGCGGGTAGGGAGACCCAGTACTTC.

This clone was seen once. V usage is TRBV30 and J usage is TRBJ2-3; possibly TRBD1 for D (5 bases). CDR1 is GTSNPN and CDR2 is SVGIG in the germline V gene (reference sequence). The CDR3 is made up of 13 amino acids. Trimming left V 3 bases short and J 2 bases short, with 9 bases between. CDR3 in DNA: TGTGCCTGGAGCTTGACAGACACAGATACGCAGTATTTT. Translation: CAWSLTDTDTQYF.

The chain joins TRBV11-2 to TRBJ2-5; 8 bases map to TRBD1. This CDR3 is built from 14 residues. Germline assignment: CDR1 SGHAT and CDR2 FQNNGV. J was trimmed by 1 base and V by 8 bases; bases with no gene match: 6. Here the CDR3 reads CASVAGGRQETQYF. The CDR3 DNA is TGTGCCAGCGTAGCAGGGGGCCGCCAAGAGACCCAGTACTTC.

The CDR3 DNA reads TGTGCCAGCAGCTTACCTTGGCGGGAGGTCCGAGTGGATACGCAGTATTTT. This codes for CASSLPWREVRVDTQYF. The J gene is TRBJ2-3, the V gene TRBV7-7; 8 positions agree with TRBD2. Germline V gives CDR1 SSHAT, CDR2 FNYEAQ (reference sequence). The CDR3 sequence is 17 residues long. V dropped 2 bases and J dropped 6; count of bases not matched to a gene: 13.

The chain has TRBV7-3 and TRBJ2-7; weak D call: TRBD1 (5 bases). There are 16 residues in the CDR3. CDR1 and CDR2 from the germline V gene are SGHTA and FQGTGA. V dropped 3 bases and J dropped 0 bases, with 15 bases sitting between them. The CDR3 spells CASSFQGPANSYEQYF. The CDR3 DNA reads as TGTGCCAGCAGCTTTCAGGGTCCTGCCAACTCCTACGAGCAGTACTTC.

The rearrangement uses TRBV29-1 and TRBJ2-2; 7 bases match TRBD2. This CDR3 contains 14 residues. Germline trimming cut 6 bases from V and 4 bases from J; bases unmatched to any gene: 8. CDR1 is SQVTM and CDR2 is ANQGSEA in the germline V gene. CDR3 residues: CSVSGTTRTGELFF. DNA for the CDR3: TGCAGCGTAAGTGGGACTACCCGCACCGGGGAGCTGTTTTTT.

The chain recombines TRBV19 with TRBJ1-1; maybe TRBD1 (6 bases). Looked up from germline, CDR1 is LNHDA and CDR2 is SQIVND (reference sequence). Trimming took off 3 bases at V and 1 base at J, with 9 bases between the two ends. This CDR3 comprises 14 residues. CDR3 sequence reads: CASSIGGANTEAFF. The CDR3, as DNA: TGTGCCAGTAGTATCGGGGGGGCGAACACTGAAGCTTTCTTT. Variable domain in full (rest from reference TRBV19 and TRBJ1-1): DGGITQSPKYLFRKEGQNVTLSCEQNLNHDAMYWYRQDPGQGLRLIYYSQIVNDFQKGDIAEGYSVSREKKESFPLTVTSAQKNPTAFYLCASSIGGANTEAFFGQGTRLTVV.

This clone was observed a single time. The chain joins TRBV11-3 to TRBJ2-2; D possibly corresponds to TRBD1 (6 bases). Germline V gives CDR1 SGHNT, CDR2 YENEEA. This CDR3 is built from 17 residues. Deletions cut 1 base from V and 1 base from J, with 13 bases between. The DNA for the CDR3 is TGTGCCAGCAGCTTAGCGCCAGACAGGAGGAACACCGGGGAGCTGTTTTTT. This encodes CASSLAPDRRNTGELFF.

Judged by abundance, this clone is large. The chain couples TRBV7-3 to TRBJ2-3, with 12 bases aligning to TRBD2. The CDR3 spans 14 residues. After removal of 8 bases from V and 6 bases from J, the junction contained 6 bases not matched to a gene. Germline V gene lookup returns CDR1 SGHTA and CDR2 FQGTGA. CDR3 region: CASGRLAGADTQYF. The CDR3 nucleotides are TGTGCCAGCGGCCGACTAGCGGGGGCGGATACGCAGTATTTT.

The chain recombines TRBV6-1 with TRBJ2-7; D uncertain. Germline V gene sequence: CDR1 MNHNS, CDR2 SASEGT. The CDR3 is made up of 12 amino acids. Deletions cut 3 bases from V and 0 bases from J, with 3 bases between. In nucleotides, the CDR3 is TGTGCCAGCAGTGACAGCTCCTACGAGCAGTACTTC. Protein product: CASSDSSYEQYF.